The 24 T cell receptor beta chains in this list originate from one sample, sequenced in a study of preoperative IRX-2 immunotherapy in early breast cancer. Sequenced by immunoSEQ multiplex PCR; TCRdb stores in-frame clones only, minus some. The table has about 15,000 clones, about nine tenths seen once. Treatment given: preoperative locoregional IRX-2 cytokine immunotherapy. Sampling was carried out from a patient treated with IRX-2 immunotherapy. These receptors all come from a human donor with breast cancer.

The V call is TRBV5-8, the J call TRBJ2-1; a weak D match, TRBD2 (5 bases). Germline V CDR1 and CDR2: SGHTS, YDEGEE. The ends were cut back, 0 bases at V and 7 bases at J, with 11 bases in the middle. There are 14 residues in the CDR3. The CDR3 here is CASSLAGVTNEQFF. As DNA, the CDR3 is TGTGCCAGCAGCTTGGCCGGGGTCACGAATGAGCAGTTCTTC.

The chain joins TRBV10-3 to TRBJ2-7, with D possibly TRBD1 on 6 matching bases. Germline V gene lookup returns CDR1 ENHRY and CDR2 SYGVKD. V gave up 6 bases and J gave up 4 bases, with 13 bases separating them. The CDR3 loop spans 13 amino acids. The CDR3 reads CAISVAQGYEQYV. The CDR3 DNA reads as TGTGCCATCAGCGTAGCTCAGGGGTACGAGCAGTACGTC.

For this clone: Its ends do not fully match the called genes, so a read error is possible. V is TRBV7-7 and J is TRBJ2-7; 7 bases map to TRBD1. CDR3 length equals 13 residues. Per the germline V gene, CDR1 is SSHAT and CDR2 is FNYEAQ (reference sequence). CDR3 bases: TGTGCTAGCAGCAAAGACAGGGCTGGAGAGCAGTACTTC. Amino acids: CASSKDRAGEQYF.

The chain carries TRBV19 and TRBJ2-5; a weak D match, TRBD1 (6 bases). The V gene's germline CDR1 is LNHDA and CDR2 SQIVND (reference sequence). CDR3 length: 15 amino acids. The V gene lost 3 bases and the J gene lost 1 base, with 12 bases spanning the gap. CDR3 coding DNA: TGTGCCAGTAGTATTCGGCAGGGGCTCCAAGAGACCCAGTACTTC. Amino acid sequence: CASSIRQGLQETQYF.

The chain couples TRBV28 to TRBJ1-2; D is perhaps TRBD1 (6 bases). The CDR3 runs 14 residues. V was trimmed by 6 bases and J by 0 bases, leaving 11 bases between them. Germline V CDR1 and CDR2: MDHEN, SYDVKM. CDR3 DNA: TGTGCCAGCAGGCAACAGGGAACTAACTATGGCTACACCTTC. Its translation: CASRQQGTNYGYTF.

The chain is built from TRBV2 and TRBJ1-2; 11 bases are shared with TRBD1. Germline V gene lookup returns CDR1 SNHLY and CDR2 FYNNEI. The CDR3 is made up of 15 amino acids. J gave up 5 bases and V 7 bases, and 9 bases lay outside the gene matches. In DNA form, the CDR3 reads TGTGCCAGCACAGGACAGGGGGCAACGGATTATGGCTACACCTTC. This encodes CASTGQGATDYGYTF.

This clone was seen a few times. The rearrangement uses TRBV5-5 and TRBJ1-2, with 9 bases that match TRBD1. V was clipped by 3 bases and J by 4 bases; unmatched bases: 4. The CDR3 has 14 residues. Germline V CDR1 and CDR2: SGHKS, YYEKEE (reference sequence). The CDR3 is CASSWTGAFYGYTF. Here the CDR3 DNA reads TGTGCCAGCAGCTGGACAGGGGCCTTCTATGGCTACACCTTC.

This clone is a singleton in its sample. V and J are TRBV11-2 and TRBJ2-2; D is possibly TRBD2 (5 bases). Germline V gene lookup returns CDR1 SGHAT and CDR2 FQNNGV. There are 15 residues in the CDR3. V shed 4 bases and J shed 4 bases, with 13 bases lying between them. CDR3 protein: CASSSRGEVTGELFF. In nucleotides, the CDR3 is TGTGCCAGCAGCTCTCGGGGTGAGGTCACCGGGGAGCTGTTTTTT.

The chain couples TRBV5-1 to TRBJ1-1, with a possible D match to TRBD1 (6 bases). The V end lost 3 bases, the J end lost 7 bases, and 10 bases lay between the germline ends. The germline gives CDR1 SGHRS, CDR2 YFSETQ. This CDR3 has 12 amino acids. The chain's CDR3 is CASSYGQSEAFF. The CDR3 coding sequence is TGCGCCAGCAGCTACGGACAGAGTGAAGCTTTCTTT.

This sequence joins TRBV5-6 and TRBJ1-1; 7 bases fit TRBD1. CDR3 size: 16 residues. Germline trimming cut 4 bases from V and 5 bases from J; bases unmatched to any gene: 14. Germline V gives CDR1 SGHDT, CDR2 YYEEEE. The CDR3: CASSLGPDRVGTEAFF. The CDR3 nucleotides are TGTGCCAGCAGCCTAGGGCCTGACAGGGTAGGGACTGAAGCTTTCTTT.

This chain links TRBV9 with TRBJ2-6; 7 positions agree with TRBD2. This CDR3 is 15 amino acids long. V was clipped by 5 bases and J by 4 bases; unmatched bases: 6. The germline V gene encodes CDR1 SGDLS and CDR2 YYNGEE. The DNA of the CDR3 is TGTGCCAGCAGGGGGGAGGGAACCGGGGCCAACGTCCTGACTTTC. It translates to CASRGEGTGANVLTF.

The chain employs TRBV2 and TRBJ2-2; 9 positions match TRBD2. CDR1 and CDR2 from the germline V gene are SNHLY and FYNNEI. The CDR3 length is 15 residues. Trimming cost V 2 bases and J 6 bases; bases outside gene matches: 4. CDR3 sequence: CASSEMGTSSGELFF. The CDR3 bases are TGTGCCAGCAGTGAAATGGGGACTAGCTCCGGGGAGCTGTTTTTT.

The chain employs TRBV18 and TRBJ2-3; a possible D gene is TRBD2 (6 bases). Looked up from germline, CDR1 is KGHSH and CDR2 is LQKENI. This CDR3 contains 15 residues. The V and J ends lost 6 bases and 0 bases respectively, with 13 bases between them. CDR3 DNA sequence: TGTGCCAGCTCCCATTCGGAGGGGAGCACAGATACGCAGTATTTT. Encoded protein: CASSHSEGSTDTQYF.

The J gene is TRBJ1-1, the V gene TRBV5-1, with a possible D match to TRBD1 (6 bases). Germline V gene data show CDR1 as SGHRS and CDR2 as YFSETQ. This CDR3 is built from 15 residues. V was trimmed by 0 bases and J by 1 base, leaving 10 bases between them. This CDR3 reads CASSLEGRGNTEAFF. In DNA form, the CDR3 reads TGCGCCAGCAGCTTGGAGGGCAGGGGGAACACTGAAGCTTTCTTT.

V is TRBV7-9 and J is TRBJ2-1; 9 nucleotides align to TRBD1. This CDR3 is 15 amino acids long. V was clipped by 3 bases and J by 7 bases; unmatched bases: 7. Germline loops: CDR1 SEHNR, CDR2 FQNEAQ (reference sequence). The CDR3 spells CASSFTGTGKNEQFF. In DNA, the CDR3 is TGTGCCAGCAGCTTTACCGGGACAGGGAAGAATGAGCAGTTCTTC.

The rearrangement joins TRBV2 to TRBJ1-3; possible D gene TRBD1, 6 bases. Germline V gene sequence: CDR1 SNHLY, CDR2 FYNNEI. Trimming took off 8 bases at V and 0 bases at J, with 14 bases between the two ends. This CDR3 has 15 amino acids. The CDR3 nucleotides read TGTGCCAGCGTTCGGGACACCAGCTCTGGAAACACCATATATTTT. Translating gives CASVRDTSSGNTIYF.

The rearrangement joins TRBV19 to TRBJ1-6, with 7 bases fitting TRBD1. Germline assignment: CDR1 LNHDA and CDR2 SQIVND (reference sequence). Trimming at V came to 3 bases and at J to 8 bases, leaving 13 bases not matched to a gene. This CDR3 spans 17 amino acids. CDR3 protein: CASSISGRGILDSPLHF. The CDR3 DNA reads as TGTGCCAGTAGTATTTCGGGCAGGGGGATTCTAGATTCACCCCTCCACTTT.

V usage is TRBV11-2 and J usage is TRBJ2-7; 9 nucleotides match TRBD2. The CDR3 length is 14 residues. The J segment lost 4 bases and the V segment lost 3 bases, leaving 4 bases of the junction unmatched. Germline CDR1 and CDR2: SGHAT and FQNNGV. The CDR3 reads CASSLSGGRYEQYV. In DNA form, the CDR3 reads TGTGCCAGCAGCTTGAGCGGGGGGAGGTACGAGCAGTACGTC.

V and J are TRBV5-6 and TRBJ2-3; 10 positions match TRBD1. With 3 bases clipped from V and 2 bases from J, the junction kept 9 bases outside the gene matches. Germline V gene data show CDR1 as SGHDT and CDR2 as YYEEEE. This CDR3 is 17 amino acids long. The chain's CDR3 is CASSSQGQGEITDTQYF. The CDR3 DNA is TGTGCCAGCAGCTCGCAAGGACAGGGGGAGATCACAGATACGCAGTATTTT.

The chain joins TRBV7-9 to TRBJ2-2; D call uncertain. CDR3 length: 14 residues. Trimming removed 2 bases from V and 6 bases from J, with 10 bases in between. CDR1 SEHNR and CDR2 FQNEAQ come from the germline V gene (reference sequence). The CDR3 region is CASSLLGSAGELFF. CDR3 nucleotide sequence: TGTGCCAGCAGCTTATTGGGATCCGCCGGGGAGCTGTTTTTT.

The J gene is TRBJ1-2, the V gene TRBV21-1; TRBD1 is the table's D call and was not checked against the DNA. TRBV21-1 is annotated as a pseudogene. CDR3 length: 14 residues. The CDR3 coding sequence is TGTGCCAGCAGCGCTTGGGGGCCTACAGGCGGCTACACCTTC. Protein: CASSAWGPTGGYTF.

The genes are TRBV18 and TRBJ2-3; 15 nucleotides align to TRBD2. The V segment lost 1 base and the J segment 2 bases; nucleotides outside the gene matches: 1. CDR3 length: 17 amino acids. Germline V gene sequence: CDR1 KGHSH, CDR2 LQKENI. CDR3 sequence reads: CASSPRTSGGVTDTQYF. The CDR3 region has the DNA TGTGCCAGCTCACCACGGACTAGCGGGGGGGTCACAGATACGCAGTATTTT.

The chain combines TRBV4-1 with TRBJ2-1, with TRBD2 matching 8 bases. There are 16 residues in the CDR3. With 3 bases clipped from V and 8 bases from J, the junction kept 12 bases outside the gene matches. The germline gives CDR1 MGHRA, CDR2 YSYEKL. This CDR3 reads CASSHQTGTSWDEQFF. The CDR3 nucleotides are TGCGCCAGCAGCCACCAAACCGGGACTAGTTGGGATGAGCAGTTCTTC.

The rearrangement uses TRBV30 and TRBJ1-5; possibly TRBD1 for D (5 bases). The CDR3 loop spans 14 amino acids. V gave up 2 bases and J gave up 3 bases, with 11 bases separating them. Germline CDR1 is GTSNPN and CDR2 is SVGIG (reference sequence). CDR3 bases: TGTGCCTGGAGTTACGGCAGGGCCAATCAGCCCCAGCATTTT. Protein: CAWSYGRANQPQHF.